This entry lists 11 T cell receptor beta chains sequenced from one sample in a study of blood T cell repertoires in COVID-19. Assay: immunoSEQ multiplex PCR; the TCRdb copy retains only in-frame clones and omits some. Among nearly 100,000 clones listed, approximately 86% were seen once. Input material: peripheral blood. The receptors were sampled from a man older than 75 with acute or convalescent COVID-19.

The CDR3 sequence: CASKKSGSDTQYF. Written as DNA, the CDR3 is TGTGCCAGCAAGAAGAGTGGTTCAGATACGCAGTATTTT. V is TRBV6-5 and J is TRBJ2-3; the D is unclear. Trimming left V 7 bases short and J 4 bases short, with 12 bases between. The length of the CDR3 is 13 residues. The germline V gene encodes CDR1 MNHEY and CDR2 SVGAGI.

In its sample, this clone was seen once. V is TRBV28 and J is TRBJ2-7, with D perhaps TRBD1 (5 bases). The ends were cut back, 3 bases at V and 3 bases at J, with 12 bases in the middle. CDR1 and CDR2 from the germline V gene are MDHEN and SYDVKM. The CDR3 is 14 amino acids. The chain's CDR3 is CASSFIDRGYEQYF. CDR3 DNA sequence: TGTGCCAGCAGTTTTATCGATAGGGGCTACGAGCAGTACTTC.

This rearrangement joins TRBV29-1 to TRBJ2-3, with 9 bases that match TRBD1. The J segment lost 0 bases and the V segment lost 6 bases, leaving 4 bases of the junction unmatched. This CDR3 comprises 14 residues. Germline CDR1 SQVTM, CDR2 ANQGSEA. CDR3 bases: TGCAGCGTCGCCGGGACAGGGAGCACAGATACGCAGTATTTT. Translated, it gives CSVAGTGSTDTQYF.

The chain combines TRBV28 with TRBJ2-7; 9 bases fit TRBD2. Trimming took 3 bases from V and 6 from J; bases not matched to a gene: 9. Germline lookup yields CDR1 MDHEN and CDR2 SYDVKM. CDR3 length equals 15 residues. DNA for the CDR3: TGTGCCAGCAGTTTCCCTGAGCGGGAGGCTAGCGAGCAGTACTTC. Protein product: CASSFPEREASEQYF.

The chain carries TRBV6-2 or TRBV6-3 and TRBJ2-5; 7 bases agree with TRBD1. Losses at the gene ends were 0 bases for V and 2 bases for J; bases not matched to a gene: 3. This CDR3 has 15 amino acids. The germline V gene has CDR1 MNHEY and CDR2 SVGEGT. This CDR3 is CASSYSATGQETQYF. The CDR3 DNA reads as TGTGCCAGCAGTTACTCGGCGACAGGGCAAGAGACCCAGTACTTC.

DNA for the CDR3: TGTGCCTCCAAGGCAGGGGGCTCAGAGACCCAGTACTTC. This codes for CASKAGGSETQYF. The genes are TRBV30 and TRBJ2-5, with 8 bases lining up with TRBD1. Germline V gene sequence: CDR1 GTSNPN, CDR2 SVGIG (reference sequence). V lost 7 bases, J lost 4 bases, and 8 bases stayed unmatched. This CDR3 region has 13 residues.

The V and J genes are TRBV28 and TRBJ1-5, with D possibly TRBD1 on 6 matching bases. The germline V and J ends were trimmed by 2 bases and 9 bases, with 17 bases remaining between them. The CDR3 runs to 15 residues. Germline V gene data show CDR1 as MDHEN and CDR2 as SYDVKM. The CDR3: CASSLRQGSLGPQHF. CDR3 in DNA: TGTGCCAGCAGTTTACGGCAGGGGAGCTTGGGGCCCCAGCATTTT.

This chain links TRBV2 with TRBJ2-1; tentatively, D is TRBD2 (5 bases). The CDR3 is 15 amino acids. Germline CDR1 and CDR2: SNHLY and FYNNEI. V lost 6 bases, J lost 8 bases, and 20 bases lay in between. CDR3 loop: CASSSEAVLSDEQFF. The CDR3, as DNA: TGTGCCAGCAGCAGTGAAGCGGTCTTAAGCGATGAGCAGTTCTTC.

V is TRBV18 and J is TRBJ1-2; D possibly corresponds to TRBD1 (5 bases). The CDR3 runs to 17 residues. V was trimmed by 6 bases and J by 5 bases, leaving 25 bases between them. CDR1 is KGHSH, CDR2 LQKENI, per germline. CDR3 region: CASSPKQDVDLIYGYTF. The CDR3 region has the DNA TGTGCCAGCTCGCCTAAACAGGATGTGGATTTAATTTATGGCTACACCTTC.

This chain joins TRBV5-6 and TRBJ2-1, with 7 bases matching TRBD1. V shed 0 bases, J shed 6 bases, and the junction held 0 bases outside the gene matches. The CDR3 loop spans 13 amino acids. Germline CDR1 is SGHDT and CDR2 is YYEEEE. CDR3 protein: CASSLAGGNEQFF. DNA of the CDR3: TGTGCCAGCAGCTTGGCAGGGGGCAATGAGCAGTTCTTC. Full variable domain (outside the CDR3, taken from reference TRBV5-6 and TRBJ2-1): DAGVTQSPTHLIKTRGQQVTLRCSPKSGHDTVSWYQQALGQGPQFIFQYYEEEERQRGNFPDRFSGHQFPNYSSELNVNALLLGDSALYLCASSLAGGNEQFFGPGTRLTVL.

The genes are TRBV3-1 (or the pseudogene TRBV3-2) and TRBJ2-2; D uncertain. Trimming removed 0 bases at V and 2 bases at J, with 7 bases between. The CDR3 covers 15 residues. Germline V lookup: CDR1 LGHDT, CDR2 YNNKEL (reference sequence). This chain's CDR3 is CASSQDLTNTGELFF. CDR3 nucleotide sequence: TGTGCCAGCAGCCAAGATCTGACTAACACCGGGGAGCTGTTTTTT.